These 18 T cell receptor beta chains came from one sample sequenced in a study of graft-versus-host responses after intestinal transplantation. The method was immunoSEQ multiplex PCR; TCRdb's version includes in-frame clones alone and lacks a portion of them. The sample yields about 29,000 clones, about 80% seen once. Tissue processing of the graft released intraepithelial and lamina propria lymphocytes from it. Source: ileum tissue, taken 98 days after intestinal transplantation. The receptors here all came from a human patient who received an intestinal transplant, so some T cells may come from the graft donor.

CDR3 in DNA: TGTGCCAGCAGCTTGGGGCCACCGGGACTAGTACAAGAGACCCAGTACTTC. It codes for CASSLGPPGLVQETQYF. V and J are TRBV5-4 and TRBJ2-5; 8 bases map to TRBD2. CDR1 is SGHNT, CDR2 YYREEE, per germline (reference sequence). The CDR3 consists of 17 residues. Trimming took 0 bases from V and 2 from J; bases not matched to a gene: 9.

In nucleotides, the CDR3 is TGTGCCAGCATCGACAGGGAGGACGAGACCCAGTACTTC. The encoded protein is CASIDREDETQYF. This sequence joins TRBV25-1 and TRBJ2-5; D is perhaps TRBD1 (7 bases). Germline assignment: CDR1 MGHDK and CDR2 SYGVNS. Trimming shortened V by 7 bases and J by 5 bases, and 14 bases separated the two germline ends. This CDR3 comprises 13 residues.

The chain links TRBV11-2 to TRBJ1-1; the D gene is possibly TRBD1 (5 bases). Trimming pared 8 bases from V and 4 bases from J, leaving 17 bases between. The CDR3 runs to 14 residues. Germline assignment: CDR1 SGHAT and CDR2 FQNNGV. DNA for the CDR3: TGTGCCAGCGGTTCGGGACCTTGGGTCACTGAAGCTTTCTTT. It encodes CASGSGPWVTEAFF.

This chain links TRBV13 with TRBJ2-5, with TRBD1 as a possible D gene (6 bases). From germline, CDR1 is PRHDT and CDR2 FYEKMQ (reference sequence). The CDR3 sequence is 14 residues long. Between the trimmed V and J ends, which lost 5 bases and 5 bases, there was a span of 15 bases. CDR3 sequence reads: CASSLPGQWETQYF. Written as DNA, the CDR3 is TGTGCCAGCAGCCTTCCGGGACAATGGGAGACCCAGTACTTC.

Here the CDR3 reads CASSLFETAGRETQYF. The CDR3 DNA reads TGTGCCAGCAGCTTATTCGAGACAGCGGGCCGAGAGACCCAGTACTTC. The rearrangement links TRBV13 to TRBJ2-5, with D maybe TRBD2 (6 bases). V was clipped by 2 bases and J by 4 bases, with 17 bases between them. In germline, CDR1 is PRHDT, CDR2 FYEKMQ (reference sequence). The CDR3 contains 16 residues. The full variable domain, in which reference TRBV13 and TRBJ2-5 provide the parts outside the CDR3, is AAGVIQSPRHLIKEKRETATLKCYPIPRHDTVYWYQQGPGQDPQFLISFYEKMQSDKGSIPDRFSAQQFSDYHSELNMSSLELGDSALYFCASSLFETAGRETQYFGPGTRLLVL.

V and J are TRBV5-1 and TRBJ1-1, with D maybe TRBD1 (5 bases). Trimming removed 4 bases at V and 1 base at J, with 14 bases between. The CDR3 has 15 residues. The germline V gene encodes CDR1 SGHRS and CDR2 YFSETQ. The chain's CDR3 is CASSARQLQNTEAFF. For the CDR3, the DNA is TGCGCCAGCAGCGCCCGACAGTTACAGAACACTGAAGCTTTCTTT. The complete variable domain, with remaining parts taken from reference TRBV5-1 and TRBJ1-1, reads KAGVTQTPRYLIKTRGQQVTLSCSPISGHRSVSWYQQTPGQGLQFLFEYFSETQRNKGNFPGRFSGRQFSNSRSEMNVSTLELGDSALYLCASSARQLQNTEAFFGQGTRLTVV.

J is TRBJ1-1 and V is TRBV27; the D gene is possibly TRBD1 (5 bases). Germline CDR1 is MNHEY and CDR2 is SMNVEV (reference sequence). Trimming cost V 5 bases and J 2 bases, with 21 bases left between them. This CDR3 has 17 residues. CDR3 DNA: TGTGCCAGCAGTCTAACGGGACCCTTACTAGGTAACACTGAAGCTTTCTTT. It encodes CASSLTGPLLGNTEAFF.

The J gene is TRBJ1-6, the V gene TRBV6-1; possibly TRBD1 for D (5 bases). The ends were cut back, 0 bases at V and 0 bases at J, with 12 bases in the middle. CDR1 and CDR2 from the germline V gene are MNHNS and SASEGT. This CDR3 has 18 residues. The CDR3 DNA reads TGTGCCAGCAGTGAAGCGGGACGGGCCCACTCCTATAATTCACCCCTCCACTTT. It encodes CASSEAGRAHSYNSPLHF.

This chain uses TRBV14 with TRBJ1-1; possible D gene TRBD1, 5 bases. The germline V gene encodes CDR1 SGHDN and CDR2 FVKESK. Between the trimmed V and J ends, which lost 4 bases and 2 bases, there was a span of 8 bases. This CDR3 contains 13 residues. DNA of the CDR3: TGTGCCAGCAGCCTAGGACATAACACTGAAGCTTTCTTT. Amino acids: CASSLGHNTEAFF.

This chain uses TRBV5-1 with TRBJ1-1; D may be TRBD1 (5 bases). Looked up from germline, CDR1 is SGHRS and CDR2 is YFSETQ. The CDR3 has 16 amino acids. V was trimmed by 0 bases and J by 3 bases, leaving 15 bases between them. The CDR3 nucleotides are TGCGCCAGCAGCTTGGGACAGTTCTCGAGGGACACTGAAGCTTTCTTT. Translated: CASSLGQFSRDTEAFF. The variable domain in full, with the rest retrieved from reference TRBV5-1 and TRBJ1-1, is KAGVTQTPRYLIKTRGQQVTLSCSPISGHRSVSWYQQTPGQGLQFLFEYFSETQRNKGNFPGRFSGRQFSNSRSEMNVSTLELGDSALYLCASSLGQFSRDTEAFFGQGTRLTVV.

In this sample, this clone turned up once. This chain links TRBV4-2 with TRBJ1-6; D is possibly TRBD1 (6 bases). This CDR3 comprises 15 residues. The V and J ends lost 1 base and 7 bases respectively, with 11 bases between them. Germline V CDR1 and CDR2: LGHNA, YNFKEQ. The CDR3 here is CASSQGRDTNSPLHF. The DNA for the CDR3 is TGTGCCAGCAGCCAAGGGCGGGACACCAATTCACCCCTCCACTTT.

This sequence joins TRBV30 and TRBJ1-2, with D possibly being TRBD1 (5 bases). Per the germline V gene, CDR1 is GTSNPN and CDR2 is SVGIG (reference sequence). V lost 5 bases and J 8 bases, leaving 18 bases between the germline ends. The CDR3 sequence is 13 residues long. This chain's CDR3 is CAWGGGAFYGYTF. The CDR3 bases are TGTGCCTGGGGGGGAGGGGCATTCTACGGCTACACCTTC. The full variable domain, in which reference TRBV30 and TRBJ1-2 provide the parts outside the CDR3, is SQTIHQWPATLVQPVGSPLSLECTVEGTSNPNLYWYRQAAGRGLQLLFYSVGIGQISSEVPQNLSASRPQDRQFILSSKKLLLSDSGFYLCAWGGGAFYGYTFGSGTRLTVV.

The chain employs TRBV6-1 and TRBJ1-1, with 8 nucleotides matching TRBD1. CDR3 size: 14 residues. Germline CDR1 MNHNS, CDR2 SASEGT. Losses at the gene ends were 2 bases for V and 10 bases for J; bases not matched to a gene: 9. CDR3 DNA: TGTGCCAGCAGTGAATTAACCGTAGACAGGGGAGCTTTCTTT. Protein sequence: CASSELTVDRGAFF.

The chain has TRBV25-1 and TRBJ1-1; 10 bases agree with TRBD1. The junction had 5 bases not matched to a gene; V was cut back by 3 bases and J by 1 base. The CDR3 contains 16 residues. Germline lookup yields CDR1 MGHDK and CDR2 SYGVNS. The CDR3 reads CASSDRDRGRNTEAFF. Here the CDR3 DNA reads TGTGCCAGCAGTGACCGGGACAGGGGCAGGAACACTGAAGCTTTCTTT.

The rearrangement uses TRBV4-1 and TRBJ2-2, with D tentatively TRBD2 (5 bases). V was clipped by 8 bases and J by 6 bases, with 16 bases between them. Germline V lookup: CDR1 MGHRA, CDR2 YSYEKL. CDR3 length: 14 residues. CDR3 coding DNA: TGCGCCAGCGGCGAGGCGGGTTTCGCCGGGGAGCTGTTTTTT. Translated, it gives CASGEAGFAGELFF.

The chain employs TRBV7-9 and TRBJ2-5, with TRBD2 matching 9 bases. The ends lost 6 bases at V and 5 bases at J; junction bases unmatched: 7. The CDR3 contains 14 residues. CDR1 is SEHNR and CDR2 is FQNEAQ in the germline V gene (reference sequence). CDR3 coding DNA: TGTGCCAGCAGGGAAGCGGGGGGTCCTGAGACCCAGTACTTC. Its translation is CASREAGGPETQYF.

This sequence joins TRBV5-5 and TRBJ1-1; possible D gene TRBD1, 5 bases. The V gene lost 0 bases and the J gene lost 1 base, with 7 bases spanning the gap. The V gene's germline CDR1 is SGHKS and CDR2 YYEKEE (reference sequence). The CDR3 loop spans 14 amino acids. The CDR3 region is CASSLAGENTEAFF. CDR3 nucleotide sequence: TGTGCCAGCAGCTTGGCGGGGGAGAACACTGAAGCTTTCTTT.

The chain carries TRBV2 and TRBJ2-1, with 7 bases aligning to TRBD2. With V trimmed by 8 bases and J by 6 bases, 7 bases remained unmatched. Germline-derived CDR1 and CDR2 are SNHLY and FYNNEI. This CDR3 region has 13 residues. The CDR3 loop is CASPGAGVNEQFF. The DNA of the CDR3 is TGTGCCAGCCCTGGGGCGGGGGTCAATGAGCAGTTCTTC.